The rows below give T cell receptor beta chains drawn from one sample of a study of blood T cell repertoires in COVID-19. Sequencing used immunoSEQ multiplex PCR; TCRdb keeps in-frame clones, though not all of them. Among about 130,000 clones, roughly 90% were seen once, and the ten largest hold around 3.2%. Specimen: peripheral blood. Receptors were obtained from a man aged 60 to 75 with active or convalescent COVID-19. The CDR3 runs from the conserved cysteine through the conserved F or W. The order of the fields is D gene, J gene, clone size, V gene, CDR3 protein, CDR3 DNA. A D gene is named only where the DNA matches it firmly. Clone sizes are given selectively: once, few, many, or a class where the clone is expanded.

>TRBD2|TRBJ2-7|once|TRBV4-1
CASSQVGLAGPEQYF
TGCGCCAGCAGTCAAGTCGGACTAGCGGGACCCGAGCAGTACTTC
>TRBD2|TRBJ2-5|-|TRBV19
CASSEGLAGAETQYF
TGTGCCAGTAGTGAGGGACTAGCGGGAGCTGAGACCCAGTACTTC
>TRBD1|TRBJ2-7|-|TRBV27
CASSLLGTGDYEQYF
TGTGCCAGCAGTTTACTTGGGACAGGGGACTACGAGCAGTACTTC
>-|TRBJ1-1|-|TRBV6-5
CASSYRTGTEAFF
TGTGCCAGCAGTTACCGAACAGGCACTGAAGCTTTCTTT
>TRBD1|TRBJ1-5|-|TRBV6-5
CASSQGGYQPQHF
TGTGCCAGCAGTCAGGGGGGCTATCAGCCCCAGCATTTT
>TRBD1|TRBJ1-2|-|TRBV3-1/TRBV3-2
CASSPADRDQGGYTF
TGTGCCAGCAGCCCGGCCGACAGGGATCAAGGTGGCTACACCTTC
>-|TRBJ1-1|-|TRBV5-1
CASSLEGSPNTEAFF
TGCGCCAGCAGCTTGGAAGGGAGCCCAAACACTGAAGCTTTCTTT
>-|TRBJ2-5|-|TRBV9
CASSVGLQETQYF
TGTGCCAGCAGCGTAGGACTGCAAGAGACCCAGTACTTC
>-|TRBJ2-3|-|TRBV28
CASSFRVGLGGTDTQYF
TGTGCCAGCAGTTTCCGGGTCGGCTTAGGGGGAACAGATACGCAGTATTTT
>-|TRBJ2-2|-|TRBV6-5
CASTGAGRVGELFF
TGTGCCAGCACTGGGGCAGGAAGGGTCGGGGAGCTGTTTTTT
>-|TRBJ1-3|-|TRBV28
CASSLGGAAWAGNTIYF
TGTGCCAGCAGTTTAGGAGGGGCAGCGTGGGCTGGAAACACCATATATTTT
>-|TRBJ2-7|-|TRBV4-3
CASSQVPGSSYEQYF
TGCGCCAGCAGCCAAGTGCCGGGGAGCTCCTACGAGCAGTACTTC
>TRBD1|TRBJ1-6|-|TRBV5-1
CASSWGQSSYNSPLHF
TGCGCCAGCAGCTGGGGACAGAGCTCCTATAATTCACCCCTCCACTTT
>-|TRBJ1-6|-|TRBV27
CASTPRGGDSPLHF
TGTGCCAGCACCCCCCGCGGGGGGGATTCACCCCTCCACTTT
>-|TRBJ2-1|-|TRBV7-9
CASSFETQQFF
TGTGCCAGCAGCTTCGAGACTCAGCAGTTCTTC
>TRBD2|TRBJ2-2|-|TRBV5-5
CASSMGLAGGNTGELFF
TGTGCCAGCAGCATGGGACTAGCGGGAGGAAACACCGGGGAGCTGTTTTTT
>-|TRBJ1-1|-|TRBV25-1
CASSEWGGGGTEAFF
TGTGCCAGCAGTGAATGGGGAGGGGGGGGCACTGAAGCTTTCTTT
>-|TRBJ1-1|-|TRBV7-3
CASSSQGSNTEAFF
TGTGCCAGCAGCTCACAGGGTAGTAACACTGAAGCTTTCTTT
>-|TRBJ1-6|once|TRBV5-1
CASSDLPTQSSYNSPLHF
TGCGCCAGCAGCGATCTACCAACACAGAGCTCCTATAATTCACCCCTCCACTTT
>-|TRBJ2-5|-|TRBV6-5
CASSRTVGETQYF
TGTGCCAGCAGCCGGACAGTCGGGGAGACCCAGTACTTC
>-|TRBJ1-2|-|TRBV7-8
CASSQVGGGAAYGYTF
TGTGCCAGCAGTCAAGTAGGAGGGGGGGCAGCATATGGCTACACCTTC
>-|TRBJ2-1|-|TRBV18
CASSLDSRSSYNEQFF
TGTGCCAGCTCACTAGACAGCCGGAGCTCCTACAATGAGCAGTTCTTC
>TRBD1|TRBJ1-4|-|TRBV19
CASSEGTGLNEKLFF
TGTGCCAGTAGTGAAGGGACAGGACTTAATGAAAAACTGTTTTTT
>-|TRBJ2-3|once|TRBV24-1
CATSVTGYTDTQYF
TGTGCCACCAGTGTTACAGGTTACACAGATACGCAGTATTTT
>TRBD1|TRBJ1-6|-|TRBV18
CASSPGQRNSPLHF
TGTGCCAGCTCACCGGGACAGAGGAATTCACCCCTCCACTTT
>-|TRBJ1-3|-|TRBV6-6
CASRGPGAGNTIYF
TGTGCCAGCAGGGGTCCAGGTGCTGGAAACACCATATATTTT
>-|TRBJ2-1|once|TRBV4-2
CASSPSVNEQFF
TGTGCCAGCAGCCCCTCTGTGAATGAGCAGTTCTTC
>TRBD1|TRBJ2-7|-|TRBV5-1
CASSLDIQGVYEQYF
TGCGCCAGCAGCTTGGATATACAGGGGGTCTACGAGCAGTACTTC
>-|TRBJ2-1|once|TRBV4-1
CASSQFYSSYNEQFF
TGCGCCAGCAGCCAATTTTACAGTTCCTACAATGAGCAGTTCTTC
>-|TRBJ1-4|-|TRBV28
CASSPMPGQAQRKLFF
TGTGCCAGCAGCCCGATGCCGGGACAAGCCCAACGAAAACTGTTTTTT
>TRBD1|TRBJ1-2|-|TRBV6-2/TRBV6-3
CASSLTGEGGYTF
TGTGCCAGCAGTTTGACAGGGGAAGGCGGCTACACCTTC
>TRBD1|TRBJ2-1|-|TRBV9
CASSYGDRGNDNEQFF
TGTGCCAGCAGCTATGGGGACAGGGGGAACGACAATGAGCAGTTCTTC
>-|TRBJ1-1|-|TRBV2
CASTPEKGGGTEAFF
TGTGCCAGTACCCCGGAAAAGGGCGGGGGCACTGAAGCTTTCTTT
>-|TRBJ1-6|-|TRBV7-3
CASSLRGSYSPLHF
TGTGCCAGCAGCTTAAGAGGGTCGTATTCACCCCTCCACTTT
>-|TRBJ2-7|-|TRBV2
CASSDWRSYEQYF
TGTGCCAGCAGTGACTGGCGGTCCTACGAGCAGTACTTC
>-|TRBJ1-5|-|TRBV10-3
CATSLGGDRQPQHF
TGTGCCACCTCTCTGGGGGGGGACCGTCAGCCCCAGCATTTT
>-|TRBJ2-3|few|TRBV14
CASSQDLVANTQYF
TGTGCCAGCAGCCAAGATCTGGTGGCCAATACGCAGTATTTT
>-|TRBJ2-7|-|TRBV7-9
CASSSDMGGGNPYEQYF
TGTGCCAGCAGCTCAGACATGGGCGGGGGCAACCCCTACGAGCAGTACTTC
>-|TRBJ1-4|-|TRBV29-1
CSVVLLTAPNEKLFF
TGCAGCGTTGTCCTACTGACAGCTCCCAATGAAAAACTGTTTTTT
>TRBD1|TRBJ1-6|-|TRBV30
CAWRDRTEYNSPLHF
TGTGCCTGGAGGGACAGGACTGAATATAATTCACCCCTCCACTTT
>TRBD2|TRBJ2-7|-|TRBV2
CASSERLAGTFYEQYF
TGTGCCAGCAGTGAGCGGCTAGCGGGGACCTTCTACGAGCAGTACTTC